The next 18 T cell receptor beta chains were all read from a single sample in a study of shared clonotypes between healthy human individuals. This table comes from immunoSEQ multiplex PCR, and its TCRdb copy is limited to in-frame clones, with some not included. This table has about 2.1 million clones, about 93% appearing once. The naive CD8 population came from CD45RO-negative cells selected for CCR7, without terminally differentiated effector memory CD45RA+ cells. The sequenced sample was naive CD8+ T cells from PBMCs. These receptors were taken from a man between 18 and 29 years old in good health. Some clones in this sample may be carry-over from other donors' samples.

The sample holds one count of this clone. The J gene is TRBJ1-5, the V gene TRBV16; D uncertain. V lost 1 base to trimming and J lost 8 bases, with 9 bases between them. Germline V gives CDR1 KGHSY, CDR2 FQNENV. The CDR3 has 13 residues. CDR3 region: CASSQFKREPQHF. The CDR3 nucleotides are TGTGCCAGCAGCCAATTTAAACGGGAGCCCCAGCATTTT.

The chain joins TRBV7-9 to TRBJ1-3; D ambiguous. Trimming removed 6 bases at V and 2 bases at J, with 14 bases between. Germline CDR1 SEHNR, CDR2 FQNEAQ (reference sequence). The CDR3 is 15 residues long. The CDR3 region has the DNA TGTGCCAGCAGATTGCCTCGGGAGGCTGGAAACACCATATATTTT. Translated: CASRLPREAGNTIYF.

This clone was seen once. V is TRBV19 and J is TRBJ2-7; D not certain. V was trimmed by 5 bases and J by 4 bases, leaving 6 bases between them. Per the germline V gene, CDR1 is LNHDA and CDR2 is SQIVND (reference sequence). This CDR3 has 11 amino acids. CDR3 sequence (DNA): TGTGCCAGTAGTGATGATTACGAGCAGTACTTC. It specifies CASSDDYEQYF. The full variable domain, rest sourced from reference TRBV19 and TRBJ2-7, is DGGITQSPKYLFRKEGQNVTLSCEQNLNHDAMYWYRQDPGQGLRLIYYSQIVNDFQKGDIAEGYSVSREKKESFPLTVTSAQKNPTAFYLCASSDDYEQYFGPGTRLTVT.

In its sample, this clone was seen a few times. For the CDR3, the DNA is TGCGCCAGCAGCCAAGGATGGGAGACCCAGTACTTC. Translated: CASSQGWETQYF. This chain links TRBV4-1 with TRBJ2-5; D call uncertain. CDR3 size: 12 residues. V was cut by 1 base and J by 5 bases, with 5 bases left in between. The germline V gene has CDR1 MGHRA and CDR2 YSYEKL.

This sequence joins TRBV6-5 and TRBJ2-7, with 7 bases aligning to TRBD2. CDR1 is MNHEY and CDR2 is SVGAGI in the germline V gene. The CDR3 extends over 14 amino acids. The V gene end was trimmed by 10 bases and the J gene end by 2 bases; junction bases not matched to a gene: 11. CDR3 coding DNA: TGTGCCACCCGCCCGTGGGAGGGAACCTACGAGCAGTACTTC. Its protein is CATRPWEGTYEQYF.

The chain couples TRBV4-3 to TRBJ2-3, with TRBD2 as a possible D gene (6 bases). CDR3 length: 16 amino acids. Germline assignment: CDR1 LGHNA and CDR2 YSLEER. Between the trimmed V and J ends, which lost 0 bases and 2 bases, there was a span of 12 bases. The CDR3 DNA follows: TGCGCCAGCAGCCAAGAGATTAGCGGAAACACAGATACGCAGTATTTT. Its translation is CASSQEISGNTDTQYF.

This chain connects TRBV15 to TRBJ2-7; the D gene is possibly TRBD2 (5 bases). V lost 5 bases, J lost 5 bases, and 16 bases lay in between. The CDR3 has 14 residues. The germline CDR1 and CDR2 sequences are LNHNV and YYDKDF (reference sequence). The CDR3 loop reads CATSGRTSSHEQYF. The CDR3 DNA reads TGTGCCACCAGCGGACGGACTTCTTCTCACGAGCAGTACTTC.

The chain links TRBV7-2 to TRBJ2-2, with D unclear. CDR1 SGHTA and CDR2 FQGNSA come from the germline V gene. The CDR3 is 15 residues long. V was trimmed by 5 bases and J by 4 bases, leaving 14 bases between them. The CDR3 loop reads CASSQFDQATGELFF. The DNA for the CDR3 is TGTGCCAGCAGCCAATTTGACCAGGCCACCGGGGAGCTGTTTTTT.

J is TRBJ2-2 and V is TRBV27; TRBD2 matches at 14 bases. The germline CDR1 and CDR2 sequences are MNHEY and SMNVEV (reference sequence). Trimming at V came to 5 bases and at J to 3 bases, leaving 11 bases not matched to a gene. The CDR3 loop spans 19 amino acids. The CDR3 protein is CASSATWGLAGADTGELFF. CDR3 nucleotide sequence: TGTGCCAGCAGTGCCACCTGGGGACTAGCGGGAGCGGACACCGGGGAGCTGTTTTTT.

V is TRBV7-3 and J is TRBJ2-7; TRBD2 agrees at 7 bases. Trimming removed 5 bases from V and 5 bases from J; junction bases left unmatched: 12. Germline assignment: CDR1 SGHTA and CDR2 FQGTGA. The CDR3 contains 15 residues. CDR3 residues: CASSPTSAPRDEQYF. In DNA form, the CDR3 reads TGTGCCAGCAGCCCTACTAGCGCCCCTCGGGACGAGCAGTACTTC.

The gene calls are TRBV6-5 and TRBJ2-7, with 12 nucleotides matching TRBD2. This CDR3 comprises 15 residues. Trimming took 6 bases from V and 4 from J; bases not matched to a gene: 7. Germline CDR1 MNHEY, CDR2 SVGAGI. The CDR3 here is CASRQLAGGPYEQYF. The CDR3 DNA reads TGTGCCAGCAGACAGCTAGCGGGAGGGCCGTACGAGCAGTACTTC.

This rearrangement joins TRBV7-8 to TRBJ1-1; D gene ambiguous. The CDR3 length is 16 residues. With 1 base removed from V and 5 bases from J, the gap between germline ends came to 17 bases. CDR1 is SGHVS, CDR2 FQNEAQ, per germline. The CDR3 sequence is CASSLVAGSSLTEAFF. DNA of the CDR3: TGTGCCAGCAGCTTAGTGGCAGGTAGTTCATTAACTGAAGCTTTCTTT.

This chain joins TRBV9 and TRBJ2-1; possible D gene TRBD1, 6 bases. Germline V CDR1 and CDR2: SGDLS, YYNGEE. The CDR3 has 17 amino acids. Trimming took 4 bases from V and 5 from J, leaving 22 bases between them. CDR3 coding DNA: TGTGCCAGCAGCCTGGGACACAAAATAACCACTAACAATGAGCAGTTCTTC. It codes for CASSLGHKITTNNEQFF.

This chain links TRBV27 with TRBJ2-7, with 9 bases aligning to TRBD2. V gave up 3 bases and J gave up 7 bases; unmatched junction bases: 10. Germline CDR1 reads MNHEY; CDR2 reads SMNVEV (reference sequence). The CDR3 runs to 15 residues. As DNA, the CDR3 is TGTGCCAGCAGTTTGTCAGCGGGAGGCCGTCTAGAGCAGTACTTC. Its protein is CASSLSAGGRLEQYF.

The CDR3 nucleotides read TGTGCCAGCAGTTTAAATAGCGCCCTAGCGGGAGAAGATACGCAGTATTTT. It encodes CASSLNSALAGEDTQYF. This rearrangement joins TRBV27 to TRBJ2-3, with 10 bases lining up with TRBD2. From germline, CDR1 is MNHEY and CDR2 SMNVEV (reference sequence). Unmatched junction bases numbered 10, after V lost 2 bases and J lost 5 bases. There are 17 residues in the CDR3.

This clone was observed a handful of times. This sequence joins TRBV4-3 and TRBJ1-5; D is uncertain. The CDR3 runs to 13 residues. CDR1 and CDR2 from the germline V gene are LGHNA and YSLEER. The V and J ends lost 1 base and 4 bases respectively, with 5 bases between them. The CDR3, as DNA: TGCGCCAGCAGCCAAGGGGCGAATCAGCCCCAGCATTTT. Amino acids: CASSQGANQPQHF.

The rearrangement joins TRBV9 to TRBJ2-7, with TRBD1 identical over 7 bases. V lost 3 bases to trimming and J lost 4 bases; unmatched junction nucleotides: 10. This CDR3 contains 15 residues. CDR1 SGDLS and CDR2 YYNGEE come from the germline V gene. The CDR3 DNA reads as TGTGCCAGCAGCGGACGGGACAGCCTAGTGTACGAGCAGTACTTC. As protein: CASSGRDSLVYEQYF. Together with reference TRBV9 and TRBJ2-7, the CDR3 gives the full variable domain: DSGVTQTPKHLITATGQRVTLRCSPRSGDLSVYWYQQSLDQGLQFLIQYYNGEERAKGNILERFSAQQFPDLHSELNLSSLELGDSALYFCASSGRDSLVYEQYFGPGTRLTVT.

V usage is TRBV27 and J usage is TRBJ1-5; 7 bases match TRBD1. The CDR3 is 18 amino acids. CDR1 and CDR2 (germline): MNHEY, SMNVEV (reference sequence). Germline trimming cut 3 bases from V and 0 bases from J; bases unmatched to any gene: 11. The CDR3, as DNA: TGTGCCAGCAGTTTTGGGGCAGGGGGGCCCTATAGCAATCAGCCCCAGCATTTT. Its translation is CASSFGAGGPYSNQPQHF.